The T cell receptor (beta chain) under discussion was sequenced for a study of T cell responses to AZD1222 COVID-19 vaccine. Method: immunoSEQ multiplex PCR; TCRdb's copy keeps in-frame clones and lacks some. The top ten clones hold over 8% of a sample with tens of thousands of clones, more than 85% of them seen once. As for this clone: As yet, its antigen is unknown.

Study-level results: Among the donors, most were white British and more were female, and clonal diversity was possibly underestimated.

The ends lost 2 bases at V and 10 bases at J; junction bases unmatched: 4. Germline assignment: CDR1 KGHSH and CDR2 LQKENI. The CDR3 runs to 13 residues. The chain couples TRBV18 to TRBJ2-1, with 8 bases identical to TRBD1. Source: peripheral blood, taken on day 0 of AZD1222 vaccination. The sequence was obtained from an adult in good health. CDR3 coding DNA: TGTGCCAGCTCACCAGCGCGGGACAGGGAGCAGTTCTTC. Protein: CASSPARDREQFF. The full variable domain, in which reference TRBV18 and TRBJ2-1 provide the parts outside the CDR3, is NAGVMQNPRHLVRRRGQEARLRCSPMKGHSHVYWYRQLPEEGLKFMVYLQKENIIDESGMPKERFSAEFPKEGPSILRIQQVVRGDSAAYFCASSPARDREQFFGPGTRLTVL.